This T cell receptor beta chain was found in a study of T-cell reconstitution after alpha-beta-depleted transplantation in children. On this clonotype: As yet, its antigen is unknown.

Preparing the TCRbeta library involved the use of unique molecular identifiers. TCRdb passed the PCR reads through MiXCR, listing each CDR3 protein once. The sample consists of roughly 490,000 distinct CDR3 sequences, about an eighth of them appearing once. The CDR3 spans 14 residues. Trimming pared 2 bases from V and 7 bases from J, leaving 12 bases between. CDR1 is MNHEY, CDR2 SVGEGT, per germline. Study-wide results and caveats: One year post-transplant, T-cell counts and diversity were largely derived from T cells produced anew. Surviving recipient T cells and thymic progenitors underlay high day-60 TCRbeta diversity in some patients.

The source of this sequence is a female patient aged 2-10 years who had a stem cell transplant for aplastic anemia, so the T cells may come from the graft donor. This chain connects TRBV6-2 or TRBV6-3 to TRBJ2-1, with D possibly called TRBD1 or TRBD2 (5 bases each). The input for sequencing was PBMCs, mostly from graft donor cells, taken 180 days after TCRalphabeta/CD19-depleted stem cell transplant. This chain's CDR3 is CASSYPRWGNEQFF. In DNA form, the CDR3 reads TGTGCCAGCAGTTACCCACGCTGGGGGAATGAGCAGTTCTTC.